This is a list of T cell receptor beta chains from one sample in a study of cytomegalovirus exposure and HLA in healthy donors. Sequencing was performed with immunoSEQ multiplex PCR; in TCRdb, only in-frame clones are kept and a portion is missing. The top ten clones hold about 13% of a sample with 140,000 to 150,000 clones, 60% to 85% of them seen once. Sample: PBMCs. Receptors were obtained from a man aged 40-55 years in good health and CMV-seropositive. Both conserved end residues are part of each CDR3. Each record gives: J gene, V gene, D gene, clone size, CDR3 DNA, CDR3 protein. D genes are given only for firm matches. The size entry is marked missing in some rows and otherwise reads once, few, many or a size class.

J gene: TRBJ1-1; V gene: TRBV4-2; D gene: NA; clone size: NA; CDR3 DNA: TGTGCCAGCAGCCTATGGGACTCAGCGGGAACTGAAGCTTTCTTT; CDR3 protein: CASSLWDSAGTEAFF
J gene: TRBJ2-3; V gene: TRBV28; D gene: NA; clone size: NA; CDR3 DNA: TGTGCCAGCATGGGGAGCCCAGCGACAGATACGCAGTATTTT; CDR3 protein: CASMGSPATDTQYF
J gene: TRBJ1-1; V gene: TRBV9; D gene: NA; clone size: NA; CDR3 DNA: TGTGCCAGCAGCGTGGCACCGAACACTGAAGCTTTCTTT; CDR3 protein: CASSVAPNTEAFF
J gene: TRBJ1-2; V gene: TRBV30; D gene: NA; clone size: NA; CDR3 DNA: TGTGCCTACCCCAGGGGCCAGGACTATGGCTACACCTTC; CDR3 protein: CAYPRGQDYGYTF
J gene: TRBJ1-4; V gene: TRBV4-3; D gene: NA; clone size: NA; CDR3 DNA: TGCGCCAGCAGCCCCGGACTGTGGGGTGAAAAACTGTTTTTT; CDR3 protein: CASSPGLWGEKLFF
J gene: TRBJ2-5; V gene: TRBV7-2; D gene: NA; clone size: once; CDR3 DNA: TGTGCCAGCAGCCCCGGCGGCGGCGTGACCCAGTACTTC; CDR3 protein: CASSPGGGVTQYF
J gene: TRBJ2-1; V gene: TRBV5-5; D gene: NA; clone size: NA; CDR3 DNA: TGTGCCAGCAGCTTGCGAACTAGTCTCGATGAGCAGTTCTTC; CDR3 protein: CASSLRTSLDEQFF
J gene: TRBJ1-1; V gene: TRBV6-1; D gene: TRBD1; clone size: NA; CDR3 DNA: TGTGCCAGCACCATAGGGGACAGCTTGAACACTGAAGCTTTCTTT; CDR3 protein: CASTIGDSLNTEAFF
J gene: TRBJ2-7; V gene: TRBV5-4; D gene: TRBD2; clone size: few; CDR3 DNA: TGTGCCAGCAGCTTGACTAGCGGGAAGGAGAAGGAGCAGTACTTC; CDR3 protein: CASSLTSGKEKEQYF
J gene: TRBJ2-1; V gene: TRBV2; D gene: NA; clone size: NA; CDR3 DNA: TGTGCCAGCAGCCCGGACACTGAGCAGTTCTTC; CDR3 protein: CASSPDTEQFF
J gene: TRBJ2-3; V gene: TRBV7-2; D gene: TRBD2; clone size: few; CDR3 DNA: TGTGCCAGCAGCGACCCAGCGGGAGGGCACACAGATACGCAGTATTTT; CDR3 protein: CASSDPAGGHTDTQYF
J gene: TRBJ1-5; V gene: TRBV28; D gene: TRBD1; clone size: NA; CDR3 DNA: TGTGCCAGCGACGTCGAGGACAGGGCTTTCAATCAGCCCCAGCATTTT; CDR3 protein: CASDVEDRAFNQPQHF
J gene: TRBJ1-2; V gene: TRBV27; D gene: TRBD1; clone size: NA; CDR3 DNA: TGTGCCAGCAGTTTCGCAGGGGGTCTCTATGGCTACACCTTC; CDR3 protein: CASSFAGGLYGYTF
J gene: TRBJ2-7; V gene: TRBV7-6; D gene: TRBD1; clone size: NA; CDR3 DNA: TGTGCCAGCAGCACAGGGGACAGCGAGCAGTACTTC; CDR3 protein: CASSTGDSEQYF
J gene: TRBJ1-1; V gene: TRBV18; D gene: NA; clone size: NA; CDR3 DNA: TGTGCCAGCTCACCACGGGAGAGCCATGAAGCTTTCTTT; CDR3 protein: CASSPRESHEAFF
J gene: TRBJ2-7; V gene: TRBV12-5; D gene: TRBD2; clone size: once; CDR3 DNA: TGTGCTAGTGGTTTGGCCGGGACTAGCGGGAGGATACAGTACTTC; CDR3 protein: CASGLAGTSGRIQYF
J gene: TRBJ1-1; V gene: TRBV6-1; D gene: NA; clone size: NA; CDR3 DNA: TGTGCCAGCAGACAGGGAGTAGGGACTGAAGCTTTCTTT; CDR3 protein: CASRQGVGTEAFF
J gene: TRBJ2-1; V gene: TRBV6-1; D gene: NA; clone size: NA; CDR3 DNA: TGTGCCGGGGGGATGGGCGGGAAGCGCAATGAGCAGTTCTTC; CDR3 protein: CAGGMGGKRNEQFF
J gene: TRBJ2-4; V gene: TRBV6-1; D gene: TRBD2; clone size: NA; CDR3 DNA: TGTGCCAGCAGCCGGGGGACTAAAGACATTCAGTACTTC; CDR3 protein: CASSRGTKDIQYF
J gene: TRBJ2-7; V gene: TRBV6-4; D gene: TRBD2; clone size: NA; CDR3 DNA: TGTGCCAGCAGTGACTCGGGACTAGCTCCCTACGAGCAGTACTTC; CDR3 protein: CASSDSGLAPYEQYF
J gene: TRBJ2-1; V gene: TRBV6-1; D gene: NA; clone size: NA; CDR3 DNA: TGTGCCAGCAGGAGGGGGATTAATGAGCAGTTCTTC; CDR3 protein: CASRRGINEQFF
J gene: TRBJ2-1; V gene: TRBV6-1; D gene: NA; clone size: NA; CDR3 DNA: TGTGCCAGCAGTGCCAGGGGCCAGGGTACACTACATTCAATCTACAATGAGCAGTTCTTC; CDR3 protein: CASSARGQGTLHSIYNEQFF
J gene: TRBJ2-3; V gene: TRBV29-1; D gene: TRBD2; clone size: NA; CDR3 DNA: TGCAGCGTTGGACTAGCGGGAGTTGGCGATACGCAGTATTTT; CDR3 protein: CSVGLAGVGDTQYF
J gene: TRBJ2-1; V gene: TRBV11-2; D gene: TRBD2; clone size: NA; CDR3 DNA: TGTGCCAGCAGCTTAGATGGGACTAGCGGGAGGAGGGATGAGCAGTTCTTC; CDR3 protein: CASSLDGTSGRRDEQFF
J gene: TRBJ1-1; V gene: TRBV6-5; D gene: NA; clone size: once; CDR3 DNA: TGTGCCAGCAGTTATTACATGAACACTGAAGCTTTCTTT; CDR3 protein: CASSYYMNTEAFF
J gene: TRBJ2-7; V gene: TRBV10-2; D gene: NA; clone size: NA; CDR3 DNA: TGCGCCAGCAGGACGGGAGAAATGGCCTACGAGCAGTACTTC; CDR3 protein: CASRTGEMAYEQYF
J gene: TRBJ2-1; V gene: TRBV7-2; D gene: TRBD2; clone size: few; CDR3 DNA: TGTGCCAGCAGCTTAGCGCGGGACTATCCAGACAATGAGCAGTTCTTC; CDR3 protein: CASSLARDYPDNEQFF
J gene: TRBJ2-2; V gene: TRBV9; D gene: TRBD2; clone size: few; CDR3 DNA: TGTGCCAGCAGCGTATCCCTAGCGGGAGTGGGCGGGGAGCTGTTTTTT; CDR3 protein: CASSVSLAGVGGELFF
J gene: TRBJ2-7; V gene: TRBV21-1; D gene: NA; clone size: NA; CDR3 DNA: TGTGTCCAGCCCCGCAGGGAAGTGCAGTACTTC; CDR3 protein: CVQPRREVQYF
J gene: TRBJ2-2; V gene: TRBV12-5; D gene: NA; clone size: NA; CDR3 DNA: TGTGCTAGTGGTCGACTAGTAGGGAACACCGGGGAGCTGTTTTTT; CDR3 protein: CASGRLVGNTGELFF
J gene: TRBJ2-1; V gene: TRBV5-4; D gene: TRBD2; clone size: NA; CDR3 DNA: TGTGCCAGCAGCGAGGGGCTAGCGGGGGAGCAGTTCTTC; CDR3 protein: CASSEGLAGEQFF
J gene: TRBJ2-1; V gene: TRBV7-2; D gene: TRBD2; clone size: NA; CDR3 DNA: TGTGCCAGCAGCCGATTCCTTAGCGGGAGGGGACACAATGAGCAGTTCTTC; CDR3 protein: CASSRFLSGRGHNEQFF
J gene: TRBJ1-2; V gene: TRBV7-9; D gene: NA; clone size: NA; CDR3 DNA: TGTGCCAGCACCCCATTGGGGGGGGGTGGCTACACCTTC; CDR3 protein: CASTPLGGGGYTF
J gene: TRBJ2-7; V gene: TRBV10-3; D gene: TRBD2; clone size: NA; CDR3 DNA: TGTGCCATCATGCTAGCGGGAGGGCGCGAGCAGTACTTC; CDR3 protein: CAIMLAGGREQYF
J gene: TRBJ2-7; V gene: TRBV28; D gene: NA; clone size: NA; CDR3 DNA: TGTGCCAGCACCCTGGGGGGTTCCTACGAGCAGTACTTC; CDR3 protein: CASTLGGSYEQYF